The next 30 T cell receptor beta chains were all read from a single sample in a study of OX40 agonist ivuxolimab in advanced cancers. Here immunoSEQ multiplex PCR was the method, and the copy in TCRdb shows in-frame clones only, minus some. Of 100,000 to 150,000 clones in the sample, roughly 90% were seen once. Here the sequenced sample was CD4+ or CD8+ T cells sorted from blood, taken in a trial of the OX40 agonist ivuxolimab. The receptor source for this set is an adult with an advanced solid tumor such as melanoma, head and neck, liver or kidney cancer.

The V and J genes are TRBV11-3 and TRBJ1-2; a possible D gene is TRBD1 (6 bases). The CDR3 has 15 residues. The ends were cut back, 0 bases at V and 8 bases at J, with 16 bases in the middle. Germline lookup yields CDR1 SGHNT and CDR2 YENEEA. For the CDR3, the DNA is TGTGCCAGCAGCTTAGATCGCGGGGGGCCTGAAGGCTACACCTTC. Amino acids: CASSLDRGGPEGYTF.

This clone appeared a single time. The gene calls are TRBV25-1 and TRBJ2-1; D may be TRBD1 (7 bases). V was trimmed by 0 bases and J by 4 bases, leaving 10 bases between them. This CDR3 has 15 amino acids. The V gene's germline CDR1 is MGHDK and CDR2 SYGVNS. DNA of the CDR3: TGTGCCAGCAGTGAATATTCAGGGGGGTACAATGAGCAGTTCTTC. Translating gives CASSEYSGGYNEQFF.

The chain carries TRBV19 and TRBJ1-4, with D maybe TRBD1 (5 bases). CDR3 length: 11 residues. The germline gives CDR1 LNHDA, CDR2 SQIVND (reference sequence). V was pared by 11 bases and J by 7 bases, with 11 bases between. DNA of the CDR3: TGTGCCGCAGGGCAGAGTGAAAAACTGTTTTTT. Its translation: CAAGQSEKLFF. Full variable domain (rest looked up from reference TRBV19 and TRBJ1-4): DGGITQSPKYLFRKEGQNVTLSCEQNLNHDAMYWYRQDPGQGLRLIYYSQIVNDFQKGDIAEGYSVSREKKESFPLTVTSAQKNPTAFYLCAAGQSEKLFFGSGTQLSVL.

V gene TRBV27 combines with J gene TRBJ1-3; TRBD1 aligns across 7 bases. The CDR3 is made up of 20 amino acids. J was trimmed by 0 bases and V by 2 bases; bases with no gene match: 16. Germline lookup yields CDR1 MNHEY and CDR2 SMNVEV (reference sequence). Here the CDR3 DNA reads TGTGCCAGCAGTTTAACGGGGTACGGGGACAGCCGATACTCTGGAAACACCATATATTTT. It specifies CASSLTGYGDSRYSGNTIYF.

The CDR3 coding sequence is TGTGCCAGCTCTCCCAGGCAGGGGAATGAAAAACTGTTTTTT. It encodes CASSPRQGNEKLFF. J is TRBJ1-4 and V is TRBV18; D possibly corresponds to TRBD1 (6 bases). Germline loops: CDR1 KGHSH, CDR2 LQKENI. The CDR3 is 14 residues long. V shed 6 bases and J shed 5 bases, with 13 bases lying between them.

The chain carries TRBV27 and TRBJ1-5; 8 bases fit TRBD1. CDR3 size: 16 residues. Trimming at V came to 6 bases and at J to 3 bases, leaving 10 bases not matched to a gene. Germline values: CDR1 MNHEY, CDR2 SMNVEV (reference sequence). CDR3 residues: CASSPTGQGDNQPQHF. The CDR3 nucleotides read TGTGCCAGCAGCCCAACCGGACAGGGAGACAATCAGCCCCAGCATTTT.

This chain connects TRBV2 to TRBJ1-6; 10 positions match TRBD1. The trim removed 5 bases at V and 14 bases at J, leaving 12 bases unmatched. The CDR3 consists of 15 residues. The germline CDR1 and CDR2 sequences are SNHLY and FYNNEI. This CDR3 reads CASSTRDRGIQALHF. The CDR3 DNA reads as TGTGCCAGCAGTACCAGGGACAGGGGAATTCAGGCCCTCCACTTT. Variable domain in full (rest from reference TRBV2 and TRBJ1-6): EPEVTQTPSHQVTQMGQEVILRCVPISNHLYFYWYRQILGQKVEFLVSFYNNEISEKSEIFDDQFSVERPDGSNFTLKIRSTKLEDSAMYFCASSTRDRGIQALHFGNGTRLTVT.

The gene calls are TRBV10-2 and TRBJ2-7, with TRBD1 identical over 7 bases. This CDR3 is 15 amino acids long. CDR1 WSHSY and CDR2 SAAADI come from the germline V gene. With 3 bases clipped from V and 4 bases from J, the junction kept 9 bases outside the gene matches. The CDR3 region is CASSDAIPGQYEQYF. CDR3 sequence (DNA): TGCGCCAGCAGTGATGCTATCCCGGGACAGTACGAGCAGTACTTC.

The chain recombines TRBV20-1 with TRBJ2-3; D perhaps matches TRBD1 (6 bases). Per the germline V gene, CDR1 is DFQATT and CDR2 is SNEGSKA (reference sequence). The V end lost 8 bases, the J end lost 7 bases, and 13 bases lay between the germline ends. The CDR3 consists of 11 residues. CDR3 residues: CSLKQGNTQYF. CDR3 coding DNA: TGCAGTTTAAAACAGGGTAATACGCAGTATTTT.

The chain has TRBV15 and TRBJ1-1; D is perhaps TRBD1 (5 bases). This CDR3 comprises 16 residues. Germline V gene lookup returns CDR1 LNHNV and CDR2 YYDKDF (reference sequence). V was cut by 3 bases and J by 4 bases, with 18 bases left in between. In nucleotides, the CDR3 is TGTGCCACCAGCAGGCTCCAGGGATGGGAGAGCACTGAAGCTTTCTTT. Amino acid sequence: CATSRLQGWESTEAFF.

The chain links TRBV6-5 to TRBJ1-2, with 7 bases aligning to TRBD1. This CDR3 has 15 residues. Germline CDR1 reads MNHEY; CDR2 reads SVGAGI. V gave up 2 bases and J gave up 5 bases; unmatched junction bases: 8. CDR3 sequence: CASSYGQGQEYGYTF. In DNA, the CDR3 is TGTGCCAGCAGTTACGGTCAAGGACAGGAGTATGGCTACACCTTC.

The chain employs TRBV5-1 and TRBJ2-7; D is unresolved. The CDR3 spans 15 residues. The V gene lost 0 bases and the J gene lost 7 bases, with 17 bases spanning the gap. Germline loops: CDR1 SGHRS, CDR2 YFSETQ. CDR3 in DNA: TGCGCCAGCAGCTTGGGTGGGCCGTCAGGACGGGAGCAGTACTTC. This encodes CASSLGGPSGREQYF.

V gene TRBV20-1 combines with J gene TRBJ2-1, with no clear D. Germline CDR1 DFQATT, CDR2 SNEGSKA (reference sequence). Trimming left V 6 bases short and J 5 bases short, with 8 bases between. The CDR3 is made up of 11 amino acids. This CDR3 reads CSALPDNEQFF. The CDR3 nucleotides read TGCAGTGCCCTACCCGACAATGAGCAGTTCTTC.

The chain is built from TRBV27 and TRBJ1-5; D unclear. The CDR3 is 17 amino acids. Germline loops: CDR1 MNHEY, CDR2 SMNVEV (reference sequence). The germline V and J ends were trimmed by 1 base and 2 bases, with 15 bases remaining between them. DNA for the CDR3: TGTGCCAGCAGTTTATACGGACGAGGTTGGGGCAATCAGCCCCAGCATTTT. Translation gives CASSLYGRGWGNQPQHF.

On this clone itself: The junction does not match germline at one end; this may be a read error. Other DNA sequences in the sample encode the same CDR3. The CDR3 DNA reads as TGCGCCAGTAGCTTGGCCTTAGCGGGGAACACCGGGGAGCTGTTTTTT. Amino acid sequence: CASSLALAGNTGELFF. The chain uses TRBV5-1 and TRBJ2-2, with TRBD2 identical over 7 bases. The CDR3 runs 16 residues. The germline V gene has CDR1 SGHRS and CDR2 YFSETQ.

The V call is TRBV30, the J call TRBJ1-4; 7 nucleotides line up with TRBD1. V lost 8 bases, J lost 4 bases, and 10 bases stayed unmatched. The CDR3 has 14 residues. CDR1 and CDR2 from the germline V gene are GTSNPN and SVGIG (reference sequence). CDR3: CAREQGQGNEKLFF. In DNA form, the CDR3 reads TGTGCCCGGGAACAGGGGCAGGGTAATGAAAAACTGTTTTTT.

The chain carries TRBV27 and TRBJ1-2, with D possibly TRBD1 on 5 matching bases. This CDR3 region has 13 residues. V lost 5 bases to trimming and J lost 4 bases, with 11 bases between them. Germline CDR1 reads MNHEY; CDR2 reads SMNVEV (reference sequence). CDR3 residues: CASSLRDGYGYTF. Written as DNA, the CDR3 is TGTGCCAGCAGTCTGCGGGACGGCTATGGCTACACCTTC.

This rearrangement joins TRBV19 to TRBJ2-3; the D is unclear. Trimming took 6 bases from V and 1 from J, leaving 11 bases between them. There are 14 residues in the CDR3. Germline V CDR1 and CDR2: LNHDA, SQIVND (reference sequence). DNA of the CDR3: TGTGCCAGTAGCGCTCTATCGGGCACAGATACGCAGTATTTT. Protein product: CASSALSGTDTQYF.

V gene TRBV10-3 combines with J gene TRBJ2-5; the D is unclear. The length of the CDR3 is 14 residues. V dropped 11 bases and J dropped 5 bases, with 21 bases sitting between them. Germline V gives CDR1 ENHRY, CDR2 SYGVKD. Here the CDR3 reads CAYQRRRSDETQYF. CDR3 in DNA: TGTGCCTATCAGAGGCGACGGTCCGATGAGACCCAGTACTTC.

The chain links TRBV12-5 to TRBJ1-2; D not resolved. This CDR3 is 13 amino acids long. V gave up 6 bases and J gave up 8 bases, with 16 bases separating them. Germline V gene lookup returns CDR1 LGHNT and CDR2 FRNRAP. The CDR3 DNA is TGTGCTAGTGGCACGAGTCTGGGAGAAGGCTACACCTTC. Protein product: CASGTSLGEGYTF.

The chain links TRBV10-1 to TRBJ2-2; maybe TRBD1 (6 bases). V was cut by 3 bases and J by 0 bases, with 11 bases left in between. This CDR3 region has 16 residues. CDR1 is WNHNN, CDR2 SYGVQD, per germline (reference sequence). DNA for the CDR3: TGCGCCAGCAGTGATAGACAGGCCGCGAACACCGGGGAGCTGTTTTTT. Translated, it gives CASSDRQAANTGELFF.

The genes are TRBV2 and TRBJ2-7; the D is unclear. Trimming took 2 bases from V and 0 from J, leaving 8 bases between them. There are 14 residues in the CDR3. In germline, CDR1 is SNHLY, CDR2 FYNNEI. Written as DNA, the CDR3 is TGTGCCAGCAGTGAATTGGGTGACTCCTACGAGCAGTACTTC. Residues: CASSELGDSYEQYF.

The V call is TRBV5-4, the J call TRBJ1-2; maybe TRBD1 (5 bases). Germline CDR1 and CDR2: SGHNT and YYREEE (reference sequence). The CDR3 spans 14 residues. Trimming took 4 bases from V and 5 from J, leaving 15 bases between them. The chain's CDR3 is CASSTRGAGYGYTF. DNA for the CDR3: TGTGCCAGCAGCACCCGCGGTGCAGGGTATGGCTACACCTTC.

This chain links TRBV19 with TRBJ2-7; either TRBD1 or TRBD2 may supply D (6 bases each). The length of the CDR3 is 14 residues. Between the trimmed V and J ends, which lost 3 bases and 2 bases, there was a span of 11 bases. CDR1 is LNHDA, CDR2 SQIVND, per germline (reference sequence). The CDR3 sequence is CASSIGGGPYEQYF. CDR3 nucleotide sequence: TGTGCCAGTAGTATCGGAGGGGGACCCTACGAGCAGTACTTC. The complete variable domain, with remaining parts taken from reference TRBV19 and TRBJ2-7, reads DGGITQSPKYLFRKEGQNVTLSCEQNLNHDAMYWYRQDPGQGLRLIYYSQIVNDFQKGDIAEGYSVSREKKESFPLTVTSAQKNPTAFYLCASSIGGGPYEQYFGPGTRLTVT.

This clone was counted only a few times. The rearrangement uses TRBV7-2 and TRBJ1-4, with 12 bases matching TRBD1. The germline gives CDR1 SGHTA, CDR2 FQGNSA. This CDR3 is built from 17 residues. The V gene end was trimmed by 5 bases and the J gene end by 8 bases; junction bases not matched to a gene: 12. The CDR3 reads CASSLNRDRGLEEKLFF. The DNA for the CDR3 is TGTGCCAGCAGCCTAAACCGGGACAGGGGGCTGGAGGAAAAACTGTTTTTT.

A word on this clone: The sample holds other DNA sequences that translate to the same CDR3. The V call is TRBV30, the J call TRBJ1-2; 7 nucleotides agree with TRBD1. This CDR3 is 13 amino acids long. V shed 5 bases, J shed 5 bases, and the junction held 8 bases outside the gene matches. CDR1 and CDR2 from the germline V gene are GTSNPN and SVGIG (reference sequence). CDR3 protein: CAWRGPGGYGYTF. The CDR3 DNA is TGTGCCTGGCGGGGGCCAGGGGGGTATGGCTACACCTTC.

The genes are TRBV7-2 and TRBJ2-3; D is possibly TRBD2 (5 bases). The CDR3 length is 14 residues. With 5 bases removed from V and 2 bases from J, the gap between germline ends came to 11 bases. Looked up from germline, CDR1 is SGHTA and CDR2 is FQGNSA. CDR3 in amino acids: CASSARGLTDTQYF. CDR3 sequence (DNA): TGTGCCAGCAGCGCCCGGGGTCTCACAGATACGCAGTATTTT.

V gene TRBV5-1 combines with J gene TRBJ2-2, with 9 bases aligning to TRBD1. This CDR3 comprises 14 residues. The V gene end was trimmed by 7 bases and the J gene end by 3 bases; junction bases not matched to a gene: 4. Per germline, CDR1 SGHRS and CDR2 YFSETQ. The CDR3 DNA is TGCGCCAGCCGACAGGGGGTGGACACCGGGGAGCTGTTTTTT. Its translation: CASRQGVDTGELFF.

This chain connects TRBV6-6 to TRBJ1-3; D perhaps matches TRBD1 (5 bases). This CDR3 is 14 amino acids long. V was clipped by 5 bases and J by 6 bases, with 14 bases between them. Germline lookup yields CDR1 MNHNY and CDR2 SVGAGI (reference sequence). CDR3 sequence: CASSQGGAANTIYF. CDR3 nucleotide sequence: TGTGCCAGCAGTCAGGGTGGTGCAGCAAACACCATATATTTT.

The genes are TRBV18 and TRBJ2-7; D gene ambiguous. The CDR3 extends over 12 amino acids. V lost 6 bases and J lost 4, with 10 bases in between. Germline V gene lookup returns CDR1 KGHSH and CDR2 LQKENI. CDR3 sequence: CASSASWYEQYF. The CDR3 DNA sequence: TGTGCCAGCTCTGCGTCGTGGTACGAGCAGTACTTC.